These 8 T cell receptor beta chains came from one sample sequenced in a study of blood T cell repertoires in COVID-19. Measured with immunoSEQ multiplex PCR; TCRdb has only the in-frame clones, and not every one. The data contain 150,000 to 200,000 clones, 86% of them singletons. Sequenced sample: peripheral blood. These receptors were taken from a man over 45 with active or convalescent COVID-19.

This chain connects TRBV29-1 to TRBJ2-7, with a tentative D call TRBD1 (6 bases). The CDR3 totals 13 residues. Trimming shortened V by 3 bases and J by 2 bases, and 11 bases separated the two germline ends. The germline CDR1 and CDR2 sequences are SQVTM and ANQGSEA. The CDR3 reads CSVDLDRTYEQYF. CDR3 DNA: TGCAGCGTTGATCTGGACAGAACCTACGAGCAGTACTTC.

Only one count was recorded for this clone. The chain employs TRBV6-4 and TRBJ2-1, with D maybe TRBD2 (6 bases). The CDR3 spans 15 residues. CDR1 is MRHNA, CDR2 SNTAGT, per germline. V was shortened by 5 bases and J by 0 bases, with 11 bases between the two germline ends. Written as DNA, the CDR3 is TGTGCCAGCAGTAGGACTACCTACTCCTACAATGAGCAGTTCTTC. Protein sequence: CASSRTTYSYNEQFF.

This clone was seen only once. CDR3 region: CASSAAGSYEQYF. The CDR3 region has the DNA TGTGCCAGCAGTGCAGCGGGCTCCTACGAGCAGTACTTC. This chain links TRBV28 with TRBJ2-7; weak D call: TRBD2 (6 bases). There are 13 residues in the CDR3. Germline-derived CDR1 and CDR2 are MDHEN and SYDVKM. Trimming pared 5 bases from V and 0 bases from J, leaving 8 bases between.

Comments on this clone: Other DNA sequences within the sample encode an identical CDR3. This chain links TRBV2 with TRBJ1-5; 7 bases are a match to TRBD1. V was clipped by 4 bases and J by 0 bases; unmatched bases: 3. Germline V gene data show CDR1 as SNHLY and CDR2 as FYNNEI. CDR3 size: 15 residues. The CDR3 protein is CASSVGQLSNQPQHF. CDR3 DNA sequence: TGTGCCAGCAGTGTGGGACAGCTTAGCAATCAGCCCCAGCATTTT.

The chain has TRBV5-4 and TRBJ2-3; D is perhaps TRBD1 (6 bases). Trimming cost V 0 bases and J 3 bases, with 8 bases left between them. CDR1 and CDR2 (germline): SGHNT, YYREEE (reference sequence). The CDR3 is 14 amino acids. In nucleotides, the CDR3 is TGTGCCAGCAGCTTGGCTCAGGGGACAGATACGCAGTATTTT. This sequence encodes CASSLAQGTDTQYF.

This clone was recorded once. The chain combines TRBV5-1 with TRBJ2-3, with 10 nucleotides matching TRBD1. With 0 bases clipped from V and 4 bases from J, the junction kept 2 bases outside the gene matches. Germline loops: CDR1 SGHRS, CDR2 YFSETQ. The CDR3 has 15 residues. The CDR3 sequence is CASSLGQGAADTQYF. As DNA, the CDR3 is TGCGCCAGCAGCTTGGGACAGGGGGCCGCAGATACGCAGTATTTT.

V usage is TRBV19 and J usage is TRBJ2-5; TRBD1 matches 7 bases. Germline CDR1 is LNHDA and CDR2 is SQIVND (reference sequence). The V and J ends lost 5 bases and 3 bases, in that order; junction bases with no gene match: 3. CDR3 length: 13 amino acids. CDR3 coding DNA: TGTGCCAGTAGTCTGACAGGGAAAGAGACCCAGTACTTC. Its protein is CASSLTGKETQYF.

The CDR3 reads CASSVTGLDSPLHF. The CDR3 coding sequence is TGTGCCAGCAGTGTTACAGGGTTGGATTCACCCCTCCACTTT. The gene calls are TRBV27 and TRBJ1-6; tentatively, D is TRBD1 (6 bases). This CDR3 spans 14 amino acids. The V gene's germline CDR1 is MNHEY and CDR2 SMNVEV (reference sequence). V was pared by 5 bases and J by 8 bases, with 13 bases between.